This T cell receptor beta chain was identified in a study of identical twins. A single record per CDR3 protein comes from TCRdb applying MiXCR to the 5' RACE reads. The table lists 1.5 million or so distinct CDR3 sequences, less than 40% of them singletons, with under 0.35% in the top ten. The germline V gene encodes CDR1 SQVTM and CDR2 ANQGSEA. Trimming took 2 bases from V and 1 from J; bases not matched to a gene: 4. This CDR3 spans 14 amino acids. This clonotype was observed many times. This clonotype originated in a newborn girl in good health. The sample was cord blood. This chain uses TRBV29-1 with TRBJ2-7, with 8 bases aligning to TRBD2. In nucleotides, the CDR3 is TGCAGCGTTGAAATAGCGGGACGATCCTACGAGCAGTACTTC. Protein sequence: CSVEIAGRSYEQYF.